The 32 T cell receptor beta chains given below trace back to one sample, sequenced in a study of CD8+ T cells in alopecia areata. Following extraction, RNA underwent reverse transcription to cDNA, which served as the sequencing template. The data were produced by immunoSEQ multiplex PCR, yet TCRdb's version contains in-frame clones alone and is incomplete. The data hold about 130,000 clones, with 50% to 60% observed a single time. The sample was CD4+ T cells sorted from blood, taken at week 0. The receptor set was obtained from a human donor with alopecia areata.

A word on this clone: Mismatch with germline at one junction end may stem from a read error. The rearrangement uses TRBV5-4 and TRBJ2-3; D ambiguous. Germline CDR1 reads SGHNT; CDR2 reads YYREEE (reference sequence). This CDR3 is built from 13 residues. The CDR3 protein is CASSWTSRDTQYF. CDR3 nucleotide sequence: TGTGCCAGCAGCTGGACCAGCAGAGATACGCAGTATTTT.

This chain connects TRBV9 to TRBJ2-1; D gene ambiguous. Trimming removed 2 bases at V and 0 bases at J, with 9 bases between. Germline CDR1 SGDLS, CDR2 YYNGEE. The CDR3 is 15 amino acids. The CDR3 region has the DNA TGTGCCAGCAGCGTTGACGCCAGCTCCTACAATGAGCAGTTCTTC. Translated: CASSVDASSYNEQFF.

This clone has more than one count but fewer than ten. This chain links TRBV23-1 with TRBJ2-5; 7 bases match TRBD1. TRBV23-1 is known as an ORF, though its function is uncertain. This CDR3 spans 17 amino acids. Germline trimming cut 4 bases from V and 5 bases from J; bases unmatched to any gene: 16. CDR3 DNA sequence: TGCGCCAGCAGTCGAAGATGGACAGGCCAAATCAAGGAGACCCAGTACTTC. It is translated as CASSRRWTGQIKETQYF.

This clone occurred a few times. The rearrangement joins TRBV14 to TRBJ1-1; D gene ambiguous. The CDR3 is made up of 17 amino acids. V lost 4 bases and J lost 0, with 18 bases in between. Germline values: CDR1 SGHDN, CDR2 FVKESK. The CDR3 coding sequence is TGTGCCAGCAGCCCGAAGGAGGTTCCTCCTTTGAACACTGAAGCTTTCTTT. Amino acid sequence: CASSPKEVPPLNTEAFF.

V usage is TRBV18 and J usage is TRBJ2-7; no reliable D call. Germline CDR1 KGHSH, CDR2 LQKENI. The V and J ends lost 4 bases and 5 bases respectively, with 12 bases between them. CDR3 length: 13 residues. CDR3 DNA sequence: TGTGCCAGCTCACTGGGCACACGAGACGAGCAGTACTTC. Translated: CASSLGTRDEQYF.

This clone was seen only a few times. The V and J genes are TRBV2 and TRBJ2-1, with a possible D match to TRBD1 (5 bases). This CDR3 comprises 13 residues. Germline V gene lookup returns CDR1 SNHLY and CDR2 FYNNEI. Trimming took off 3 bases at V and 8 bases at J, with 11 bases between the two ends. CDR3 in amino acids: CASSDGREDEQFF. CDR3 DNA: TGTGCCAGCAGTGACGGCAGGGAAGATGAGCAGTTCTTC.

The rearrangement joins TRBV7-9 to TRBJ2-5; TRBD1 matches 9 bases. Germline lookup yields CDR1 SEHNR and CDR2 FQNEAQ (reference sequence). Trimming removed 5 bases from V and 0 bases from J; junction bases left unmatched: 4. The CDR3 covers 15 residues. For the CDR3, the DNA is TGTGCCAGCAGCCCGGGACAGGGATACCAAGAGACCCAGTACTTC. As protein: CASSPGQGYQETQYF.

The genes are TRBV29-1 and TRBJ2-3, with D perhaps matching TRBD2 (6 bases). The germline V gene encodes CDR1 SQVTM and CDR2 ANQGSEA. The CDR3 has 17 amino acids. V dropped 6 bases and J dropped 1 base, with 23 bases sitting between them. The CDR3: CSVLYPGLPFGTDTQYF. The DNA of the CDR3 is TGCAGCGTCCTTTATCCGGGACTCCCTTTTGGCACAGATACGCAGTATTTT.

This chain connects TRBV5-1 to TRBJ2-3; 11 bases fit TRBD1. The trim removed 2 bases at V and 3 bases at J, leaving 2 bases unmatched. The CDR3 is 15 residues long. Germline V gives CDR1 SGHRS, CDR2 YFSETQ. The CDR3 DNA follows: TGCGCCAGCAGCTTAGGACAGGGGGCTACAGATACGCAGTATTTT. It is translated as CASSLGQGATDTQYF.

The chain uses TRBV7-2 and TRBJ2-7, with 9 bases aligning to TRBD2. Per the germline V gene, CDR1 is SGHTA and CDR2 is FQGNSA. V was pared by 0 bases and J by 4 bases, with 4 bases of the junction left unmatched. This CDR3 spans 15 amino acids. As DNA, the CDR3 is TGTGCCAGCAGCTTAGCCAACAGCGGGGGGTACGAGCAGTACTTC. Translated: CASSLANSGGYEQYF.

The J gene is TRBJ2-6, the V gene TRBV25-1; 7 nucleotides match TRBD1. The CDR3 runs to 17 residues. Germline V gene lookup returns CDR1 MGHDK and CDR2 SYGVNS. Unmatched junction bases numbered 6, after V lost 3 bases and J lost 1 base. The chain's CDR3 is CASSEPGTASGANVLTF. CDR3 nucleotide sequence: TGTGCCAGCAGTGAGCCAGGGACAGCATCTGGGGCCAACGTCCTGACTTTC.

The chain carries TRBV19 and TRBJ2-5, with D perhaps being TRBD1 or TRBD2 (5 bases each). From germline, CDR1 is LNHDA and CDR2 SQIVND (reference sequence). The CDR3 has 13 residues. Trimming removed 1 base at V and 7 bases at J, with 10 bases between. The CDR3: CASSIGGGGTQYF. CDR3 DNA sequence: TGTGCCAGTAGTATAGGAGGTGGGGGGACCCAGTACTTC.

The chain employs TRBV4-3 and TRBJ1-5; D may be TRBD1 (5 bases). The germline CDR1 and CDR2 sequences are LGHNA and YSLEER. The ends were cut back, 4 bases at V and 1 base at J, with 11 bases in the middle. The CDR3 contains 15 residues. DNA for the CDR3: TGCGCCAGCAGCCGGGGCCGATTGAGCAATCAGCCCCAGCATTTT. Its translation is CASSRGRLSNQPQHF.

This clone was seen more than once but under ten times. This chain joins TRBV29-1 and TRBJ1-2; 9 nucleotides line up with TRBD1. The V gene's germline CDR1 is SQVTM and CDR2 ANQGSEA. CDR3 length: 12 amino acids. V shed 7 bases and J 10 bases; nucleotides not matched to a gene: 10. In DNA form, the CDR3 reads TGCAGCGCCGAGCGGACAGGGGAAGTCTACACCTTC. It yields the protein CSAERTGEVYTF.

The rearrangement joins TRBV7-8 to TRBJ1-2, with D unresolved. Trimming pared 5 bases from V and 3 bases from J, leaving 13 bases between. CDR3 length equals 14 residues. Germline V gene data show CDR1 as SGHVS and CDR2 as FQNEAQ. The CDR3 loop reads CASSLGRRYYGYTF. In nucleotides, the CDR3 is TGTGCCAGCAGCCTTGGACGGAGGTACTATGGCTACACCTTC.

The table lists this clone with a few counts. The chain employs TRBV18 and TRBJ2-7, with no clear D. The CDR3 length is 14 residues. Per the germline V gene, CDR1 is KGHSH and CDR2 is LQKENI. The V and J ends lost 2 bases and 3 bases respectively, with 11 bases between them. This CDR3 is CASSPGLLDYEQYF. DNA for the CDR3: TGTGCCAGCTCACCAGGCCTTCTAGACTACGAGCAGTACTTC.

Worth noting for this clone: The junction and the germline gene differ at one end; a read error may be behind it. This chain uses TRBV18 with TRBJ2-2; D is undetermined. The V gene's germline CDR1 is KGHSH and CDR2 LQKENI. CDR3 size: 14 residues. In DNA, the CDR3 is TGTGCCAGCTCACCTCGTCAGAACCCCGGGGAGCTGTTTTTT. Its translation is CASSPRQNPGELFF.

The chain is built from TRBV19 and TRBJ1-5; tentative D call: TRBD1 (6 bases). The CDR3 length is 14 residues. V was cut by 6 bases and J by 2 bases, with 11 bases left in between. In germline, CDR1 is LNHDA, CDR2 SQIVND (reference sequence). CDR3 in DNA: TGTGCCAGTAGCATAAACAGGGGCAATCAGCCCCAGCATTTT. This encodes CASSINRGNQPQHF.

The chain couples TRBV2 to TRBJ2-1; D is unresolved. V shed 3 bases and J shed 9 bases, with 9 bases lying between them. CDR1 SNHLY and CDR2 FYNNEI come from the germline V gene. The length of the CDR3 is 12 residues. The DNA for the CDR3 is TGTGCCAGCAGTGATACGCGGCTTGAGCAGTTCTTC. This sequence encodes CASSDTRLEQFF.

This chain links TRBV5-4 with TRBJ2-5; a possible D gene is TRBD1 (6 bases). CDR1 is SGHNT and CDR2 is YYREEE in the germline V gene (reference sequence). The CDR3 runs to 16 residues. The V and J ends lost 0 bases and 5 bases respectively, with 17 bases between them. CDR3 in amino acids: CASSLGAPTRGETQYF. For the CDR3, the DNA is TGTGCCAGCAGCTTGGGCGCACCGACGAGGGGGGAGACCCAGTACTTC.

V is TRBV6-4 and J is TRBJ2-1; perhaps D is TRBD1 or TRBD2 (7 bases each). This CDR3 has 15 residues. The V end lost 4 bases, the J end lost 6 bases, and 16 bases lay between the germline ends. Germline CDR1 is MRHNA and CDR2 is SNTAGT. The CDR3 protein is CASSGEGASFNEQFF. Here the CDR3 DNA reads TGTGCCAGCAGTGGGGAGGGGGCGTCATTCAATGAGCAGTTCTTC.

This chain links TRBV7-6 with TRBJ2-3; 7 bases agree with TRBD2. The CDR3 consists of 14 residues. CDR1 and CDR2 (germline): SGHVS, FNYEAQ. V lost 1 base, J lost 6 bases, and 4 bases stayed unmatched. The CDR3, as DNA: TGTGCCAGCAGCTTAGGGGGGGGACGGGATACGCAGTATTTT. Its protein is CASSLGGGRDTQYF.

The rearrangement uses TRBV30 and TRBJ2-1, with TRBD1 matching 8 bases. Germline V gene lookup returns CDR1 GTSNPN and CDR2 SVGIG (reference sequence). This CDR3 has 17 residues. The ends lost 0 bases at V and 0 bases at J; junction bases unmatched: 7. CDR3 region: CAWSVKSGGGSYNEQFF. The DNA for the CDR3 is TGTGCCTGGAGTGTCAAATCAGGGGGCGGCTCCTACAATGAGCAGTTCTTC.

With regard to this clone: Other DNA sequences in this specimen translate into the identical CDR3. The chain is built from TRBV18 and TRBJ1-5, with D perhaps TRBD1 (6 bases). Germline values: CDR1 KGHSH, CDR2 LQKENI. CDR3 size: 13 residues. V was pared by 2 bases and J by 4 bases, with 6 bases between. The CDR3 spells CASSPDRNQPQHF. The CDR3 DNA follows: TGTGCCAGCTCACCAGACAGGAATCAGCCCCAGCATTTT.

In the case of this clone: The junction and the germline gene differ at one end; a read error may be behind it. The chain couples TRBV5-6 to TRBJ2-5; D tentatively reads TRBD1 or TRBD2 (5 bases each). The CDR3 has 15 residues. Per the germline V gene, CDR1 is SGHDT and CDR2 is YYEEEE. CDR3 sequence: CASSFSTGAQGTQYF. The CDR3 bases are TGTGCCAGCAGCTTCTCGACCGGGGCCCAAGGGACCCAGTACTTC.

The chain joins TRBV5-1 to TRBJ2-3; TRBD2 is a possible D gene (5 bases). Germline values: CDR1 SGHRS, CDR2 YFSETQ. Between the trimmed V and J ends, which lost 2 bases and 3 bases, there was a span of 10 bases. The CDR3 totals 14 residues. DNA for the CDR3: TGCGCCAGCAGCTTCGGGGAAGGGACAGATACGCAGTATTTT. Protein product: CASSFGEGTDTQYF.

The chain joins TRBV25-1 to TRBJ2-3, with D hard to call. Germline V CDR1 and CDR2: MGHDK, SYGVNS. V lost 1 base and J 5 bases, leaving 7 bases between the germline ends. This CDR3 has 13 amino acids. CDR3 DNA sequence: TGTGCCAGCAGTGAATCCACGGAAGATACGCAGTATTTT. Protein sequence: CASSESTEDTQYF.

The V gene is TRBV27, the J gene TRBJ2-3; no firm D call. Trimming took off 4 bases at V and 0 bases at J, with 8 bases between the two ends. The CDR3 sequence is 14 residues long. Germline lookup yields CDR1 MNHEY and CDR2 SMNVEV (reference sequence). The CDR3 bases are TGTGCCAGCAGTTCTCTTATTAGCACAGATACGCAGTATTTT. It encodes CASSSLISTDTQYF.

This clone was counted a few times. This rearrangement joins TRBV7-7 to TRBJ2-5; no clear D. Trimming removed 6 bases from V and 0 bases from J, with 23 bases in between. Per germline, CDR1 SSHAT and CDR2 FNYEAQ (reference sequence). CDR3 length: 18 residues. The CDR3 is CASRRLRADFKDQETQYF. The CDR3 nucleotides read TGTGCCAGCAGACGCCTCCGGGCCGACTTCAAGGACCAAGAGACCCAGTACTTC.

This chain connects TRBV4-3 to TRBJ1-5; the D is unclear. Germline values: CDR1 LGHNA, CDR2 YSLEER. Trimming removed 0 bases from V and 7 bases from J, with 13 bases in between. The CDR3 is made up of 15 amino acids. The CDR3 DNA reads as TGCGCCAGCAGCCAAGATCCGGGTGGGGTACAGCCCCAGCATTTT. Translation: CASSQDPGGVQPQHF.

The CDR3 here is CASSQVRDRPYEQYF. CDR3 in DNA: TGTGCCAGCAGCCAAGTGAGGGACAGGCCCTACGAGCAGTACTTC. V usage is TRBV4-2 and J usage is TRBJ2-7, with 8 bases fitting TRBD1. J gave up 2 bases and V 1 base, and 4 bases lay outside the gene matches. CDR1 and CDR2 (germline): LGHNA, YNFKEQ. CDR3 length: 15 amino acids.

The V and J genes are TRBV19 and TRBJ2-5, with no clear D. Germline loops: CDR1 LNHDA, CDR2 SQIVND (reference sequence). There are 15 residues in the CDR3. Trimming removed 5 bases at V and 3 bases at J, with 16 bases between. The CDR3 region has the DNA TGTGCCAGTAGTTCCAACCCCGGTGGGGAAGAGACCCAGTACTTC. Translation: CASSSNPGGEETQYF.